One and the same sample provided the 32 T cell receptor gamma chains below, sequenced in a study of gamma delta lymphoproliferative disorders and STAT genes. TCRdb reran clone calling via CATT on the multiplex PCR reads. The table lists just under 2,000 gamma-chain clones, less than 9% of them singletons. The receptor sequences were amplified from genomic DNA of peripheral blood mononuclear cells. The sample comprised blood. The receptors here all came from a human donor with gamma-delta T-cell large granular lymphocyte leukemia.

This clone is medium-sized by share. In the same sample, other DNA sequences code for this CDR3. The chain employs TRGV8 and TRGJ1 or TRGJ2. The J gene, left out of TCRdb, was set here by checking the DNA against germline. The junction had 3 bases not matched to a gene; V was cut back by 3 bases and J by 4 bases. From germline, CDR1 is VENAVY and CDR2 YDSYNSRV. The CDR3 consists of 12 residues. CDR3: CATWDRYYKKLF. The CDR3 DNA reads TGTGCCACCTGGGATCGGTATTATAAGAAACTCTTT.

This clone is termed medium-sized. The CDR3 here is CAAWELGVWFKIF. CDR3 sequence (DNA): TGTGCTGCGTGGGAATTAGGGGTATGGTTCAAGATATTT. The V call is TRGV10, the J call TRGJP1. The J gene was not available in TCRdb and was assigned here by matching the DNA to germline segments. TRGV10 is known as an ORF, though its function is uncertain. V lost 8 bases, J lost 11 bases, and 12 bases stayed unmatched. The CDR3 is made up of 13 amino acids.

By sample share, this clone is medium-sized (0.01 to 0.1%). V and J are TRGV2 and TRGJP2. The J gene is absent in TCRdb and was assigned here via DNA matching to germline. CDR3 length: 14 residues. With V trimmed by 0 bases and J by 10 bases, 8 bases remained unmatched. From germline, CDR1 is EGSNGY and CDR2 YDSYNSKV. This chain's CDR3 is CATWDGPHAWIKTF. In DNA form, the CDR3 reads TGTGCCACCTGGGACGGGCCTCATGCTTGGATCAAGACGTTT.

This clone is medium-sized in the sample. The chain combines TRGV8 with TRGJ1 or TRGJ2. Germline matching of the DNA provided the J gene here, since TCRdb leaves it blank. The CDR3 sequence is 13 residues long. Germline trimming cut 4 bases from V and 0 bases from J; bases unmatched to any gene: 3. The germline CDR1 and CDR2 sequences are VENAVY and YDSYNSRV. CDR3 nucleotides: TGTGCCACCTGGGAGGAGAATTATTATAAGAAACTCTTT. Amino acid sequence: CATWEENYYKKLF.

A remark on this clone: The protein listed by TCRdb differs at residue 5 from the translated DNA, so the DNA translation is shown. CDR3 coding DNA: TGTGCCACCTGGGCCTCCACTGGTTGGTTCAAGATATTT. Its translation: CATWASTGWFKIF. The chain uses TRGV8 and TRGJP1. No J segment appears in TCRdb, so it was assigned here by matching the sequence to germline. Germline V gene lookup returns CDR1 VENAVY and CDR2 YDSYNSRV. CDR3 length: 13 residues. V gave up 5 bases and J gave up 3 bases; unmatched junction bases: 3.

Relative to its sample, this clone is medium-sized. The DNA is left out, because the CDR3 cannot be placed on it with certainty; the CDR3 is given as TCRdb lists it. The CDR3 loop is CTTVPAGLGTYGSNKKLF. The V gene reported is TRGV11; the J gene is uncalled. TRGV11 belongs to the ORF category, with a function that is uncertain. The CDR3 has 18 residues if both end residues are counted.

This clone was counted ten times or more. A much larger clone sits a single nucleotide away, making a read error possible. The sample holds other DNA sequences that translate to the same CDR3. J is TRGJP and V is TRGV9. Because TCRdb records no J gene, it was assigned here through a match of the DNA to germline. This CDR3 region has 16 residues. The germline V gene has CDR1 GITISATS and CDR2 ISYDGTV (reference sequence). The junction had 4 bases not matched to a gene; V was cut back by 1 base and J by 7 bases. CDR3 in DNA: TGTGCCTTGTGGGAGGTACACGAGTTGGGCAAAAAAATCAAGGTATTT. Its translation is CALWEVHELGKKIKVF.

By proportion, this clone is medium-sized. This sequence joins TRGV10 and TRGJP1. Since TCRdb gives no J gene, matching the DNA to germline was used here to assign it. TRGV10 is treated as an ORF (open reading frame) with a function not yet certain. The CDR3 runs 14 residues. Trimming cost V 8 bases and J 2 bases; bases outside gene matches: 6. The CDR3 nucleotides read TGTGCTGCGTGGGATGAGACCACTGGTTGGTTCAAGATATTT. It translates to CAAWDETTGWFKIF.

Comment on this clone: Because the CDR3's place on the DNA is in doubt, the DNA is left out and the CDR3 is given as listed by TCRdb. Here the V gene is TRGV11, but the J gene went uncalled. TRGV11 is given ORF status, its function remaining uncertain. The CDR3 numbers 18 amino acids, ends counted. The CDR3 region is CTTVPAGERYSSDWIKTF.

The CDR3 loop is CALWERNYYKKLF. Here the CDR3 DNA reads TGTGCCTTGTGGGAACGGAATTATTATAAGAAACTCTTT. The chain uses TRGV9 and TRGJ1 or TRGJ2. Assignment of the J gene here rests on matching the DNA to germline, because TCRdb gives none. With 4 bases clipped from V and 0 bases from J, the junction kept 3 bases outside the gene matches. CDR1 GITISATS and CDR2 ISYDGTV come from the germline V gene (reference sequence). CDR3 length: 13 residues.

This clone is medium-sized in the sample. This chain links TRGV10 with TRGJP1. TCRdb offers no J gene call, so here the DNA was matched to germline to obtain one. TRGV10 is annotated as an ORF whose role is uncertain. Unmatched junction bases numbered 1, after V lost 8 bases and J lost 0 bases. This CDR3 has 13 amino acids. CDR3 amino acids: CAAWDTTGWFKIF. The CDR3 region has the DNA TGTGCTGCGTGGGATACCACTGGTTGGTTCAAGATATTT.

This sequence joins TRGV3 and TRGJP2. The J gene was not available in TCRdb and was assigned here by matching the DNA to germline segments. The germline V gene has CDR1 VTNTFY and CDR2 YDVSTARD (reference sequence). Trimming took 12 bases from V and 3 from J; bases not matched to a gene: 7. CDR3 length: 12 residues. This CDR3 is CALFGSDWIKTF. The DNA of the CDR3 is TGTGCCTTATTTGGTAGTGATTGGATCAAGACGTTT.

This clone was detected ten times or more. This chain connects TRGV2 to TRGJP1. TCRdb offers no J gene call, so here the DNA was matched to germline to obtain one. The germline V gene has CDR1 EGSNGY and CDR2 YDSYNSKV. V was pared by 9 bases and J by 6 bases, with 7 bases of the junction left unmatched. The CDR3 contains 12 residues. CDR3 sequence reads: CATRYSGWFKIF. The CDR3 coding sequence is TGTGCCACCCGCTATTCTGGTTGGTTCAAGATATTT.

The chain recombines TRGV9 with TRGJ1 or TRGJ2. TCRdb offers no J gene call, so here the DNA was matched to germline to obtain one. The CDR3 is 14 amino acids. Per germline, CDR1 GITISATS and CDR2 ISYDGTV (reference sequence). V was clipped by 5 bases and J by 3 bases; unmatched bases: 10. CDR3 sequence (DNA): TGTGCCTTGTGGGCGCCCCTAATTTATTATAAGAAACTCTTT. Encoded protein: CALWAPLIYYKKLF.

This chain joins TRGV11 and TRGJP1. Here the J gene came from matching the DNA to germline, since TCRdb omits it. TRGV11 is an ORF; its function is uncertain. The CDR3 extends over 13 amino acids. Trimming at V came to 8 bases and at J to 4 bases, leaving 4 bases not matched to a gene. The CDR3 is CACWKSTGWFKIF. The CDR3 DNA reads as TGTGCCTGCTGGAAGAGCACTGGTTGGTTCAAGATATTT.

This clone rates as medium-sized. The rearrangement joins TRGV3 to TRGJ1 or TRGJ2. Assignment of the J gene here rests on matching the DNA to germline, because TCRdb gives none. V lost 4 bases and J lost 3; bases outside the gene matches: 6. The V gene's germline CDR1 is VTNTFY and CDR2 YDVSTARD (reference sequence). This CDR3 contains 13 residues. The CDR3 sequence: CATWESGYYKKLF. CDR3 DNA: TGTGCCACCTGGGAATCGGGTTATTATAAGAAACTCTTT.

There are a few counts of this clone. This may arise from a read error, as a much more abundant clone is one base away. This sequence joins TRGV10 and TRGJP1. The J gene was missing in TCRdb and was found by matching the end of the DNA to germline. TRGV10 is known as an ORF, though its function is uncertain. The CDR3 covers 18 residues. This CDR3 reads CAAWDHYFPNTNGWFKIF. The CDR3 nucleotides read TGTGCTGCGTGGGACCATTATTTTCCCAATACCAATGGTTGGTTCAAGATATTT.

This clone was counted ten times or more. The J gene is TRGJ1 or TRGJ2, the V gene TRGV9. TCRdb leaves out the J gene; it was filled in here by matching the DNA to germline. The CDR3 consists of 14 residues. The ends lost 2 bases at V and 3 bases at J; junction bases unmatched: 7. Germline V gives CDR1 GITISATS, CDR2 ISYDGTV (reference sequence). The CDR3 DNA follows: TGTGCCTTGTGGGAGGCCTTCCTTTATTATAAGAAACTCTTT. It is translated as CALWEAFLYYKKLF.

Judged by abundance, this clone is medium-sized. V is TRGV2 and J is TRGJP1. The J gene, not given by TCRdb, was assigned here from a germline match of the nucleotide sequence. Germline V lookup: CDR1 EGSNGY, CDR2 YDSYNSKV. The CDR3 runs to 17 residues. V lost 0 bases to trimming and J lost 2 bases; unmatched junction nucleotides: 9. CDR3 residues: CATWDGAFWTTGWFKIF. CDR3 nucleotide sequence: TGTGCCACCTGGGACGGGGCCTTTTGGACCACTGGTTGGTTCAAGATATTT.

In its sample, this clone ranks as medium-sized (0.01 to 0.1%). CDR3 in DNA: TGTGCTGCGTGGGATTGTATCATTTATTATAAGAAACTCTTT. It translates to CAAWDCIIYYKKLF. The V gene is TRGV10, the J gene TRGJ1 or TRGJ2. No J segment appears in TCRdb, so it was assigned here by matching the sequence to germline. TRGV10 belongs to the ORF category, with a function that is uncertain. The CDR3 is 14 residues long. The V segment lost 8 bases and the J segment 3 bases; nucleotides outside the gene matches: 11.

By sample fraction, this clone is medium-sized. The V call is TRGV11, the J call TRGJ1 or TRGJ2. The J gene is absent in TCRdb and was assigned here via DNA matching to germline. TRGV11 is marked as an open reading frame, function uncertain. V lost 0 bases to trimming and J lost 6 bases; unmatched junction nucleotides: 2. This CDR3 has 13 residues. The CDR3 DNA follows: TGTGCCTGCTGGATTAGGCACGTTTATAAGAAACTCTTT. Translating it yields CACWIRHVYKKLF.

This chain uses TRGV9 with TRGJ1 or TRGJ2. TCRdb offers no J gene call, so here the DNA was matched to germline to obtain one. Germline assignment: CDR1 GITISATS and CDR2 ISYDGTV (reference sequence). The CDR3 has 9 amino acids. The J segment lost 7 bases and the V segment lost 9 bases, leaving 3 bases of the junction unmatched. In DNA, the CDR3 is TGTGCCTTGAGCTATAAGAAACTCTTT. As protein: CALSYKKLF.

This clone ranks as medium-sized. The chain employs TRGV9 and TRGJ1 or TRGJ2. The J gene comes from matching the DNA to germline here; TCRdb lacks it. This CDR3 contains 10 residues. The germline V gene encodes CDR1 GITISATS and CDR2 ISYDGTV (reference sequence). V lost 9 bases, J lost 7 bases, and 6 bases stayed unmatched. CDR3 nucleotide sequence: TGTGCCTTGATAGGGTATAAGAAACTCTTT. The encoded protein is CALIGYKKLF.

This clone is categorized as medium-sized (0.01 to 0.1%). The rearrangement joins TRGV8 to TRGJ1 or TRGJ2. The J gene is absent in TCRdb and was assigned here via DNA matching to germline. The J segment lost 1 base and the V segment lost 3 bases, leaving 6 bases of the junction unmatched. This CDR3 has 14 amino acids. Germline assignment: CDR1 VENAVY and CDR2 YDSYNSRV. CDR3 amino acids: CATWDYYNYYKKLF. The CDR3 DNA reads TGTGCCACCTGGGATTATTATAATTATTATAAGAAACTCTTT.

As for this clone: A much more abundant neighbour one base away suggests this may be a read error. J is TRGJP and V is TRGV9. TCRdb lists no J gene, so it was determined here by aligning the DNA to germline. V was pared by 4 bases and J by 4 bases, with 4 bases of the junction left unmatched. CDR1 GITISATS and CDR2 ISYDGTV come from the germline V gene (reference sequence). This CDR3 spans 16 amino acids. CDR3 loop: CALWEKQELGKKIKVF. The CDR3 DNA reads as TGTGCCTTGTGGGAAAAACAAGAGTTGGGCAAAAAAATCAAGGTATTT.

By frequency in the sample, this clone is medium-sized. The CDR3 sequence is CATWDRKPFYKKLF. The CDR3 DNA is TGTGCCACCTGGGATAGAAAGCCATTTTATAAGAAACTCTTT. The chain is built from TRGV8 and TRGJ1 or TRGJ2. TCRdb lists no J gene, so it was determined here by aligning the DNA to germline. This CDR3 spans 14 amino acids. Unmatched junction bases numbered 9, after V lost 1 base and J lost 6 bases. Germline CDR1 and CDR2: VENAVY and YDSYNSRV.

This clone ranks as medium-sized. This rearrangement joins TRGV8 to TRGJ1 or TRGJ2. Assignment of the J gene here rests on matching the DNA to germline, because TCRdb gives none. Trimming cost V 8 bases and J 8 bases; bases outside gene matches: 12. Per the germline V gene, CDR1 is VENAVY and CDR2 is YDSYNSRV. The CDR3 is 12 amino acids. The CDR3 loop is CATFRSHHKKLF. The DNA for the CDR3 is TGTGCCACCTTTCGCTCGCACCATAAGAAACTCTTT.

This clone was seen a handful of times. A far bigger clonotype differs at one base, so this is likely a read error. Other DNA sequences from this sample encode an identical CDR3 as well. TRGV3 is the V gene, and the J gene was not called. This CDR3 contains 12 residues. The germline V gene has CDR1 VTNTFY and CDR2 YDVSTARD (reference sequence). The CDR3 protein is CATWDRHYKKLF. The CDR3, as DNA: TGTGCCACCTGGGACAGGCACTATAAGAAACTTTTT.

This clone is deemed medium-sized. The CDR3 here is CATWGTSYYKKLF. CDR3 in DNA: TGTGCCACCTGGGGCACTAGTTATTATAAGAAACTCTTT. The chain has TRGV8 and TRGJ1 or TRGJ2. The J gene was missing in TCRdb and was found by matching the end of the DNA to germline. With 5 bases clipped from V and 3 bases from J, the junction kept 7 bases outside the gene matches. The CDR3 sequence is 13 residues long. CDR1 is VENAVY, CDR2 YDSYNSRV, per germline.

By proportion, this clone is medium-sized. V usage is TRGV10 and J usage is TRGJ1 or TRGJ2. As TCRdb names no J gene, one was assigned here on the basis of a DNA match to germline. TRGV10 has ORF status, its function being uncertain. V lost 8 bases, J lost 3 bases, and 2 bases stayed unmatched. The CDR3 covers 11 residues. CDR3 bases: TGTGCTGCGTGGGCTTATTATAAGAAACTCTTT. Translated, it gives CAAWAYYKKLF.

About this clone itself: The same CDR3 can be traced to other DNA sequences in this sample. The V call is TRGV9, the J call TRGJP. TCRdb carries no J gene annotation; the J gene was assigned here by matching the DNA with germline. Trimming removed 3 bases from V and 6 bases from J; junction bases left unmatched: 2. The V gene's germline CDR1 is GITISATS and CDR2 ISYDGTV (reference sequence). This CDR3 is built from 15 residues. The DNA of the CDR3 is TGTGCCTTGTGGGAGTCAGAGTTGGGCAAAAAAATCAAGGTATTT. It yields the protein CALWESELGKKIKVF.

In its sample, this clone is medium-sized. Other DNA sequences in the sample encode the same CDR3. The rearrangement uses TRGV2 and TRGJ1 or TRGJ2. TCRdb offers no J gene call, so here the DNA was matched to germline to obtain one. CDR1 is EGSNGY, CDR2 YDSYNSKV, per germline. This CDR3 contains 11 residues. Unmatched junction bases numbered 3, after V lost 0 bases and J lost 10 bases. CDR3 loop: CATWDGRKKLF. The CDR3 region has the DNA TGTGCCACCTGGGACGGGCGGAAGAAACTCTTT.